Sequencing of this TCR beta chain was carried out in a study of cytomegalovirus exposure and HLA in healthy donors. Study-level results: Analysis was carried out at a later point, and it linked a missense DCLRE1C variant to TCR beta V- and J-gene trimming. Reported findings show TCR beta sequences accurately forecast HLA-A and HLA-B alleles in most subjects. An assumption of roughly uniform sequencing depth across donors underlay the presence/absence analyses.

PCR amplification relied on 60 Vbeta primers (plus 13 Jbeta primers). Produced via immunoSEQ multiplex PCR; TCRdb's table is partial and in-frame only. The sample lists around 64,000 clones, around 64% occurring once. Regarding this clone: Its specificity is unknown.

Germline assignment: CDR1 LGHNA and CDR2 YNFKEQ. The CDR3 has 16 residues. After removal of 5 bases from V and 6 bases from J, the junction contained 11 bases not matched to a gene. V is TRBV4-2 and J is TRBJ2-1; 9 bases align to TRBD2. Sequenced sample: PBMCs. The clonotype comes from a woman between 50 and 59 years old in good health and CMV-seronegative. The CDR3 reads CASSDSGTSWGNEQFF. The DNA of the CDR3 is TGTGCCAGCAGCGACTCCGGGACTAGCTGGGGCAATGAGCAGTTCTTC.